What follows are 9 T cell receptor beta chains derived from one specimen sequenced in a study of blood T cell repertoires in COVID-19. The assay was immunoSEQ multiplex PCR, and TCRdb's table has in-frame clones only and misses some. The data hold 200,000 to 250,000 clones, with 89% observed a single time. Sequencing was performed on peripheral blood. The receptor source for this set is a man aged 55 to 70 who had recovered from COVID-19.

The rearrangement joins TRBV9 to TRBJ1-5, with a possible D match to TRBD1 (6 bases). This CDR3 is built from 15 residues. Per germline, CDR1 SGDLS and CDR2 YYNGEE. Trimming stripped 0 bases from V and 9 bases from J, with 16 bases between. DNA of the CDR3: TGTGCCAGCAGCGTAGGGACAGTGGGGATAGGGCCCCAGCATTTT. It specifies CASSVGTVGIGPQHF. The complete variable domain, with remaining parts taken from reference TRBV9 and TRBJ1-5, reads DSGVTQTPKHLITATGQRVTLRCSPRSGDLSVYWYQQSLDQGLQFLIQYYNGEERAKGNILERFSAQQFPDLHSELNLSSLELGDSALYFCASSVGTVGIGPQHFGDGTRLSIL.

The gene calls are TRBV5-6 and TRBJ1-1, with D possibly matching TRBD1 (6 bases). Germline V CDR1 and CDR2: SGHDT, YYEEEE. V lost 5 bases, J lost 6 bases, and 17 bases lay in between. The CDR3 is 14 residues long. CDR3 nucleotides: TGTGCCAGCAGACGAAGGGGGGAGGGATCTGAAGCTTTCTTT. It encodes CASRRRGEGSEAFF.

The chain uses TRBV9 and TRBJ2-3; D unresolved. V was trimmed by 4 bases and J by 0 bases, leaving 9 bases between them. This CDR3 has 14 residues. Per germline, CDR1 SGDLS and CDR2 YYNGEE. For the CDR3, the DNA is TGTGCCAGCAGCATCTCCACTAGCACAGATACGCAGTATTTT. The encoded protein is CASSISTSTDTQYF.

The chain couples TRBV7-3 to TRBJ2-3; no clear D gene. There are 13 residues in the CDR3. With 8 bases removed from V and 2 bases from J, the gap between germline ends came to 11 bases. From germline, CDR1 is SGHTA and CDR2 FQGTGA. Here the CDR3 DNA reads TGTGCCAGCGCCGCACAAACCACAGATACGCAGTATTTT. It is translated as CASAAQTTDTQYF.

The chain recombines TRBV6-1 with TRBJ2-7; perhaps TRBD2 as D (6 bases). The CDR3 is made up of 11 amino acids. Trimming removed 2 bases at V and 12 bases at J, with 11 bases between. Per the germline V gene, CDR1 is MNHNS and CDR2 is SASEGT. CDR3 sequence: CASSEYGGMYF. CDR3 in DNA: TGTGCCAGCAGTGAATATGGAGGGATGTACTTC.

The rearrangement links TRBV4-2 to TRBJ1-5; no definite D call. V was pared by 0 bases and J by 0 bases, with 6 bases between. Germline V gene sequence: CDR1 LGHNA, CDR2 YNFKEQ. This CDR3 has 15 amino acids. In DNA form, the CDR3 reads TGTGCCAGCAGCCAAGAGGCAAATAGCAATCAGCCCCAGCATTTT. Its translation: CASSQEANSNQPQHF.

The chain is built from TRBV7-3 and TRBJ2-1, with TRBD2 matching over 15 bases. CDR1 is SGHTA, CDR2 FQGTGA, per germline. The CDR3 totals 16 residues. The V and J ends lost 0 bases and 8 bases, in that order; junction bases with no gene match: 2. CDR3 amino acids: CASSLTRTSGRDEQFF. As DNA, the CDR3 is TGTGCCAGCAGCTTAACGCGGACTAGCGGGAGGGATGAGCAGTTCTTC.

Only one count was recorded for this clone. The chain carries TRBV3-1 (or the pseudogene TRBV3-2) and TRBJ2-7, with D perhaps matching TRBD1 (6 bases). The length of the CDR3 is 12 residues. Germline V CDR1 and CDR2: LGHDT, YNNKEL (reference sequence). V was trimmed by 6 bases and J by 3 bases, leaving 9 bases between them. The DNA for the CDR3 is TGTGCCAGCAGTCTCAGGGGCTACGAGCAGTACTTC. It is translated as CASSLRGYEQYF.

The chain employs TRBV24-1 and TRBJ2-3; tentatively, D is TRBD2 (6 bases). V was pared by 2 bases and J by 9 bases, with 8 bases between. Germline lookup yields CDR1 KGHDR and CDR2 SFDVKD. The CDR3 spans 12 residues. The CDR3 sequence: CATSDSSATQYF. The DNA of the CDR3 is TGTGCCACCAGTGATTCTAGCGCCACGCAGTATTTT.